The T cell receptor (beta chain) described here comes from a study of OX40 agonist ivuxolimab in advanced cancers. Trimming removed 3 bases from V and 5 bases from J; junction bases left unmatched: 8. The CDR3 runs to 15 residues. Germline CDR1 GTSNPN, CDR2 SVGIG (reference sequence). Assay: immunoSEQ multiplex PCR; the TCRdb copy retains only in-frame clones and omits some. This repertoire shows about 95,000 clones, around 85% found once; its top ten account for 3% to 4%. Sequenced material: CD4+ or CD8+ T cells sorted from blood, taken in a trial of the OX40 agonist ivuxolimab. This sequence joins TRBV30 and TRBJ2-3; TRBD2 matches 10 bases. The clonotype was recovered from an adult with an advanced solid tumor such as melanoma, head and neck, liver or kidney cancer. CDR3: CAWSRASGRQDTQYF. The CDR3 DNA reads as TGTGCCTGGAGCCGGGCTAGCGGGAGACAAGATACGCAGTATTTT.